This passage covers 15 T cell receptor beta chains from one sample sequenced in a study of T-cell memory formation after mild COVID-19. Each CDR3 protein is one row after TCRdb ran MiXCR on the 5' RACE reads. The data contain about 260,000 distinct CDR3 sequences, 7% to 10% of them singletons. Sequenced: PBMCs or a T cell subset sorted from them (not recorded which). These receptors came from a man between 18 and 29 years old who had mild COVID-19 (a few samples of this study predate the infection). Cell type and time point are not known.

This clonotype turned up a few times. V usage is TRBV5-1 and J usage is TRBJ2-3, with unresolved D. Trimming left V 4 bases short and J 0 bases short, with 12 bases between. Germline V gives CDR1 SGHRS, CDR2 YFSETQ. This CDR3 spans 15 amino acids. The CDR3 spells CASSPGSLSTDTQYF. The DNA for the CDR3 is TGCGCCAGCAGCCCCGGCAGCCTGAGCACAGATACGCAGTATTTT.

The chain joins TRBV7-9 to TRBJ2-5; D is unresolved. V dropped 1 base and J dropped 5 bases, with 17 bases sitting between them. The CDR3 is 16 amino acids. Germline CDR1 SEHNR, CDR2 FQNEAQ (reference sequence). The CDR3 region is CASSLGLLNSGETQYF. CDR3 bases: TGTGCCAGCAGCTTAGGACTCCTCAACTCCGGCGAGACCCAGTACTTC.

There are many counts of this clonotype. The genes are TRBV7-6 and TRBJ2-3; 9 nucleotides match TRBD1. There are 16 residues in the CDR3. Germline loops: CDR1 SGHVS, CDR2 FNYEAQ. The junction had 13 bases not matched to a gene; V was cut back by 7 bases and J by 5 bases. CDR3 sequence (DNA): TGTGCCAGCACCATATCGGTACAGGGGGCGGGAGATACGCAGTATTTT. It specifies CASTISVQGAGDTQYF.

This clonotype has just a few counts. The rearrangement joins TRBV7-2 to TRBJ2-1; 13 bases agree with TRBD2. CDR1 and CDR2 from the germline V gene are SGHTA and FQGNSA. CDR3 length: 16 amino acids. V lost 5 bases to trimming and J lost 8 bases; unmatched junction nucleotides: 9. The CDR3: CASSIPLAGGVHEQFF. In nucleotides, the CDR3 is TGTGCCAGCAGCATCCCACTAGCGGGGGGGGTGCATGAGCAGTTCTTC.

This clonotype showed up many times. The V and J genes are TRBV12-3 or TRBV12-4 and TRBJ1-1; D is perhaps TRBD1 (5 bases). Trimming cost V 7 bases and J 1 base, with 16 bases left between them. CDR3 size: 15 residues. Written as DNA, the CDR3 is TGTGCCAGCAAACCGGCCCAGGGCGGGAACACTGAAGCTTTCTTT. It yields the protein CASKPAQGGNTEAFF.

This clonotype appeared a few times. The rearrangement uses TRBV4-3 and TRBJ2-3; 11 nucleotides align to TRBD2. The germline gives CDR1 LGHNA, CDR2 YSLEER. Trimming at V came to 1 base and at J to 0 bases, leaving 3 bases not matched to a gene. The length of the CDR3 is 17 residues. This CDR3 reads CASSQVASGGSTDTQYF. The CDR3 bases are TGCGCCAGCAGCCAAGTGGCTAGCGGGGGGAGCACAGATACGCAGTATTTT.

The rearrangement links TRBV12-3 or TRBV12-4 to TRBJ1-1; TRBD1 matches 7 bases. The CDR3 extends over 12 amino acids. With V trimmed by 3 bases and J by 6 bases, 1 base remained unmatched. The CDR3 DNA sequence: TGTGCCAGCAGTTTCGGACAGGCTGAAGCTTTCTTT. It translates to CASSFGQAEAFF.

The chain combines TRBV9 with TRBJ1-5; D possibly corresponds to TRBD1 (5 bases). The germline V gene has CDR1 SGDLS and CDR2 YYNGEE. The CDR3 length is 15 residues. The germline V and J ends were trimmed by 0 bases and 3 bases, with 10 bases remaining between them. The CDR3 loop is CASSVDGGINQPQHF. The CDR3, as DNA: TGTGCCAGCAGCGTAGATGGGGGGATCAATCAGCCCCAGCATTTT.

CDR3 in amino acids: CASRGDAVEQFF. The DNA for the CDR3 is TGTGCCAGCAGGGGGGATGCGGTTGAGCAGTTCTTC. The chain uses TRBV7-2 and TRBJ2-1; D tentatively reads TRBD1 or TRBD2 (5 bases each). CDR3 size: 12 residues. CDR1 is SGHTA, CDR2 FQGNSA, per germline. V shed 6 bases and J shed 9 bases, with 12 bases lying between them.

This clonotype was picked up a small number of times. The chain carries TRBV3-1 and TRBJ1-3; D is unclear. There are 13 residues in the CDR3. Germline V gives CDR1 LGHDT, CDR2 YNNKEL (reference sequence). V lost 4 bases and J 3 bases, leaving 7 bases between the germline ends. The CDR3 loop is CASSLNYGNTIYF. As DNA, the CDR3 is TGTGCCAGCAGCCTGAATTATGGAAACACCATATATTTT.

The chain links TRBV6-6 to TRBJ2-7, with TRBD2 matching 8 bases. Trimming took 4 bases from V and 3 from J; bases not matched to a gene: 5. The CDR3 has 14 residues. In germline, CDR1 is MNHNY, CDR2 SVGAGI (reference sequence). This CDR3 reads CASSSGGGDYEQYF. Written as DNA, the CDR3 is TGTGCCAGCAGTTCCGGGGGGGGAGACTACGAGCAGTACTTC.

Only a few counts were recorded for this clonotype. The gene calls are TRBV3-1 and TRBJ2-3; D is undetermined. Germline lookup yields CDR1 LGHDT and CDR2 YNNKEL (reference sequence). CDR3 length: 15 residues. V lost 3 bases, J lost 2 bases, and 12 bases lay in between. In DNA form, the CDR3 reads TGTGCCAGCAGCCACCCCAAGAGGTCCACAGATACGCAGTATTTT. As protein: CASSHPKRSTDTQYF.

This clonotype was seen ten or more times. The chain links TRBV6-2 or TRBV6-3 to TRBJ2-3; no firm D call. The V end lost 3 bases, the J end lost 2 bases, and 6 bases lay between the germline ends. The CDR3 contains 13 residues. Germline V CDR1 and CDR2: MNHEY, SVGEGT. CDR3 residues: CASSYRVTDTQYF. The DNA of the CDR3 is TGTGCCAGCAGTTATCGGGTCACAGATACGCAGTATTTT.

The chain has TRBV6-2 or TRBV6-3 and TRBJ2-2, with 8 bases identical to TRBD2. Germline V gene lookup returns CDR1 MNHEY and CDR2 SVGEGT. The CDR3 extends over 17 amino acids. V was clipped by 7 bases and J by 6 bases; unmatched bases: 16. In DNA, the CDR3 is TGTGCCAGCACGGGAGGGAGTCGATCCCCACATGCCGGGGAGCTGTTTTTT. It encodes CASTGGSRSPHAGELFF.

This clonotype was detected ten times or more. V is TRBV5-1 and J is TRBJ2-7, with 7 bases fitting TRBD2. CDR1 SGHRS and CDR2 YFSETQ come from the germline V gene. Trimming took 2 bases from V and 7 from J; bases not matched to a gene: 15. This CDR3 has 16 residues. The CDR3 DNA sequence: TGCGCCAGCAGCTTCCCCAGCGGGGACCCCGGTATGGAGCAGTACTTC. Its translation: CASSFPSGDPGMEQYF.